This T cell receptor (beta chain) was observed in a study of CD4 and CD8 cells across lung adenocarcinoma regions. The patients had localized lung adenocarcinoma, a non-small cell subtype. TCRdb reprocessed the PCR reads with MiXCR, giving one entry per CDR3 protein. The sample has around 12,000 distinct CDR3 sequences, under 75% seen once; the top ten hold 35% to 40%. Trimming removed 4 bases at V and 4 bases at J, with 12 bases between. CDR3 length: 14 amino acids. Per germline, CDR1 MGHRA and CDR2 YSYEKL. This clonotype was picked up many times. This sequence originates from a female donor with lung adenocarcinoma. The CD4 and CD8 labels of this study may be unreliable. Sequencing was done on a sample of CD8+ T cells from the margin of a lung tumor. The chain has TRBV4-1 and TRBJ2-3; D perhaps matches TRBD1 (6 bases). CDR3 nucleotides: TGCGCCAGCAGCCCGCCAGGGGTCCCAGATACGCAGTATTTT. This sequence encodes CASSPPGVPDTQYF.